This TCR beta chain was recovered during a study of cytomegalovirus exposure and HLA in healthy donors. Use of 60 Vbeta and 13 Jbeta primers characterized the PCR. Generated by immunoSEQ multiplex PCR, the TCRdb table keeps only in-frame clones and is missing some. The profile shows 90,000 to 120,000 clones, less than 85% of them singletons. Sample: PBMCs. This receptor was identified in a man younger than 35 in good health and CMV-seronegative.

CDR3 loop: CASSQDPGTGGTEAFF. The CDR3 nucleotides read TGTGCCAGCAGCCAAGACCCCGGGACAGGGGGCACTGAAGCTTTCTTT. The chain employs TRBV4-2 and TRBJ1-1; 11 nucleotides line up with TRBD1. The germline CDR1 and CDR2 sequences are LGHNA and YNFKEQ. V was clipped by 0 bases and J by 4 bases; unmatched bases: 4. The CDR3 totals 16 residues.